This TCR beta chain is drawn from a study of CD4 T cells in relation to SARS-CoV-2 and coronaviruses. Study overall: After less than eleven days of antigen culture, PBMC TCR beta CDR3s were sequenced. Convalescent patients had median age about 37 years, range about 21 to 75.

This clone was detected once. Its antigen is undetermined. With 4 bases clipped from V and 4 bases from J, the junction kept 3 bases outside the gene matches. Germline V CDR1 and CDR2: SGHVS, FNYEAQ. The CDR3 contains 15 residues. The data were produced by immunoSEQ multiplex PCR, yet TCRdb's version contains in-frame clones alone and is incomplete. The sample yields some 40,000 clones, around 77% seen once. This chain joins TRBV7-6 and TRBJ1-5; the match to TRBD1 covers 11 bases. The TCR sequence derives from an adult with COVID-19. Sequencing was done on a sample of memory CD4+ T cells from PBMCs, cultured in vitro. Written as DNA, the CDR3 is TGTGCCAGCAGCTCCGGGACAGGGGGGAATCAGCCCCAGCATTTT. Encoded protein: CASSSGTGGNQPQHF.